This T cell receptor beta chain was profiled in a study of Ad26.COV2.S vaccination and SARS-CoV-2 variants. The wider study: Enrollment placed the donor in the COV1001 Ad26.COV2.S trial arm. Ad26.COV2.S given intramuscularly, once or twice 56 days apart.

Treatment here: over 15 received Ad26.COV2.S at low or high dose, single or two shots; five or six received placebo; per-sample allocation not given. Sampling was done on day 63 after the first vaccine or placebo injection. Clones were read by immunoSEQ multiplex PCR, and TCRdb kept only the in-frame ones, dropping some. The table includes fewer than 500,000 clones, 89% detected once. This CDR3 comprises 14 residues. Deletions cut 4 bases from V and 0 bases from J, with 10 bases between. The germline gives CDR1 SGDLS, CDR2 YYNGEE. Sequenced here: peripheral blood, sampled in a trial of Ad26.COV2.S vaccine versus placebo. This clonotype was sampled from a person between 18 and 65 years old who received the Ad26.COV2.S COVID-19 vaccine or a placebo. The chain joins TRBV9 to TRBJ1-1, with D unresolved. CDR3 amino acids: CASSPRQLNTEAFF. The CDR3 DNA reads as TGTGCCAGCAGCCCCCGACAATTGAACACTGAAGCTTTCTTT. The whole variable domain, filled in from reference TRBV9 and TRBJ1-1, reads DSGVTQTPKHLITATGQRVTLRCSPRSGDLSVYWYQQSLDQGLQFLIQYYNGEERAKGNILERFSAQQFPDLHSELNLSSLELGDSALYFCASSPRQLNTEAFFGQGTRLTVV.